This TCR beta chain emerged from a study of blood T cell repertoires in COVID-19. Across the study: The samples span acute and convalescent COVID-19 from the United States, Italy and Spain. T cells, B-cell-depleted T cells, or PBMCs provided the cDNA or gDNA that served as material.

In the original workflow: The assay estimated nucleated cells by amplifying reference gene primers. Generated by immunoSEQ multiplex PCR, the TCRdb table keeps only in-frame clones and is missing some. V and J calls and clone size are as listed in that table; D and trimming were resolved from the DNA. The data contain about 29,000 clones, 89% of them singletons. Sequencing was carried out using peripheral blood. The TCR sequence derives from a human donor in a cohort sampled during active COVID-19.

The CDR3 protein is CASSPWLAGGHSYNEQFF. The CDR3 region has the DNA TGTGCCAGCAGCCCCTGGCTAGCGGGGGGGCATTCCTACAATGAGCAGTTCTTC. V and J are TRBV7-9 and TRBJ2-1, with 12 bases that match TRBD2. The CDR3 is 18 residues long. J was trimmed by 1 base and V by 5 bases; bases with no gene match: 9. CDR1 is SEHNR, CDR2 FQNEAQ, per germline (reference sequence).